This entry lists 15 T cell receptor beta chains sequenced from one sample in a study of vaccination effects on CD4 cells after COVID-19. No antigen has been assigned to these receptors. Generated by immunoSEQ multiplex PCR, the TCRdb table keeps only in-frame clones and is missing some. In the table there are 65,000 to 90,000 clones, 65% to 80% of which are singletons. The authors isolated CD4+ T cells after ten to eleven days of culture. Participants each got two BNT162b2 or mRNA-1273 vaccine doses. The sequences come from CD4+ T cells from PBMCs cultured without peptide, collected after COVID-19 vaccination. Receptor source: a human donor who received a COVID-19 vaccine.

The rearrangement links TRBV14 to TRBJ2-2; possible D gene TRBD2, 6 bases. Deletions cut 0 bases from V and 6 bases from J, with 17 bases between. The CDR3 has 17 amino acids. Per the germline V gene, CDR1 is SGHDN and CDR2 is FVKESK. The CDR3, as DNA: TGTGCCAGCAGCCAAGATTCTCGCGGGGATATCGCCGGGGAGCTGTTTTTT. Its protein product is CASSQDSRGDIAGELFF.

This sequence joins TRBV29-1 and TRBJ2-5, with 7 positions matching TRBD1. V lost 4 bases, J lost 7 bases, and 12 bases stayed unmatched. The CDR3 totals 14 residues. Germline V lookup: CDR1 SQVTM, CDR2 ANQGSEA. CDR3 sequence reads: CSVGTSTGWGTQYF. CDR3 DNA: TGCAGCGTTGGAACTTCGACAGGGTGGGGGACCCAGTACTTC. The full variable domain, completed using reference TRBV29-1 and TRBJ2-5, is SAVISQKPSRDICQRGTSLTIQCQVDSQVTMMFWYRQQPGQSLTLIATANQGSEATYESGFVIDKFPISRPNLTFSTLTVSNMSPEDSSIYLCSVGTSTGWGTQYFGPGTRLLVL.

The chain recombines TRBV6-5 with TRBJ2-3, with 8 bases aligning to TRBD1. The CDR3 is made up of 14 amino acids. V lost 5 bases and J lost 1; bases outside the gene matches: 2. Germline loops: CDR1 MNHEY, CDR2 SVGAGI. Here the CDR3 reads CASSTGQGTDTQYF. The DNA of the CDR3 is TGTGCCAGCAGTACGGGACAGGGCACAGATACGCAGTATTTT.

This clone appeared a few times. This sequence joins TRBV24-1 and TRBJ1-2; 7 bases are shared with TRBD1. The CDR3 runs to 15 residues. The germline V gene has CDR1 KGHDR and CDR2 SFDVKD. V lost 1 base and J lost 4; bases outside the gene matches: 5. The CDR3 DNA sequence: TGTGCCACCAGTGATTTCGCAGGGGGGAGCTATGGCTACACCTTC. This translates into CATSDFAGGSYGYTF.

The rearrangement links TRBV7-9 to TRBJ1-5, with 10 bases fitting TRBD1. The CDR3 is 14 residues long. CDR1 and CDR2 (germline): SEHNR, FQNEAQ (reference sequence). J was trimmed by 8 bases and V by 6 bases; bases with no gene match: 7. This CDR3 is CASSRQGAREPQHF. CDR3 DNA: TGTGCCAGCAGTCGACAGGGGGCGCGGGAGCCCCAGCATTTT.

This chain uses TRBV9 with TRBJ1-2, with D perhaps TRBD1 (6 bases). The germline V and J ends were trimmed by 3 bases and 3 bases, with 15 bases remaining between them. The CDR3 runs to 15 residues. Per the germline V gene, CDR1 is SGDLS and CDR2 is YYNGEE. For the CDR3, the DNA is TGTGCCAGCAGCGGGGGGGGACATAACGACTATGGCTACACCTTC. The encoded protein is CASSGGGHNDYGYTF.

The rearrangement joins TRBV7-9 to TRBJ1-1, with no clear D. The CDR3 sequence is 17 residues long. Germline values: CDR1 SEHNR, CDR2 FQNEAQ (reference sequence). V lost 4 bases, J lost 5 bases, and 23 bases lay in between. The CDR3 protein is CASSSPGGNIGGTEAFF. The CDR3 DNA sequence: TGTGCCAGCAGCTCACCTGGAGGAAACATAGGCGGGACTGAAGCTTTCTTT.

This chain connects TRBV11-1 to TRBJ1-2; D may be TRBD1 (6 bases). The CDR3 loop spans 12 amino acids. CDR1 and CDR2 from the germline V gene are SGHAT and FQDESV (reference sequence). The ends were cut back, 5 bases at V and 8 bases at J, with 12 bases in the middle. The CDR3 sequence: CASSLQGNGYTF. DNA for the CDR3: TGTGCCAGCAGCCTACAGGGAAACGGCTACACCTTC.

The CDR3 region is CASSVSVGETQYF. In nucleotides, the CDR3 is TGTGCCAGCAGCGTTAGTGTAGGGGAGACCCAGTACTTC. V gene TRBV9 combines with J gene TRBJ2-5; no firm D call. The CDR3 sequence is 13 residues long. Germline assignment: CDR1 SGDLS and CDR2 YYNGEE. Trimming took 2 bases from V and 5 from J, leaving 10 bases between them. Using reference TRBV9 and TRBJ2-5 for the parts outside the CDR3, the full variable domain is DSGVTQTPKHLITATGQRVTLRCSPRSGDLSVYWYQQSLDQGLQFLIQYYNGEERAKGNILERFSAQQFPDLHSELNLSSLELGDSALYFCASSVSVGETQYFGPGTRLLVL.

V is TRBV12-3 or TRBV12-4 and J is TRBJ2-7; 7 nucleotides line up with TRBD1. The CDR3 has 13 residues. The V segment lost 5 bases and the J segment 4 bases; nucleotides outside the gene matches: 5. The CDR3 sequence is CASSRRGMYEQYV. CDR3 bases: TGTGCCAGCAGTCGCAGGGGGATGTACGAGCAGTACGTC.

In this sample, this clone turned up once. The J gene is TRBJ2-1, the V gene TRBV6-2 or TRBV6-3, with 8 bases lining up with TRBD1. The V segment lost 0 bases and the J segment 0 bases; nucleotides outside the gene matches: 7. Germline values: CDR1 MNHEY, CDR2 SVGEGT. The CDR3 is 18 amino acids. CDR3 sequence (DNA): TGTGCCAGCAGTTACTCGAAGCAGGGGGCTGGCTCCTACAATGAGCAGTTCTTC. This gives the protein CASSYSKQGAGSYNEQFF.

The chain employs TRBV5-1 and TRBJ1-1; 8 bases align to TRBD1. J was trimmed by 1 base and V by 3 bases; bases with no gene match: 8. Germline V gives CDR1 SGHRS, CDR2 YFSETQ. The CDR3 consists of 16 residues. The CDR3 spells CASSSRQGLGNTEAFF. DNA for the CDR3: TGCGCCAGCAGCTCACGACAGGGGTTAGGGAACACTGAAGCTTTCTTT.

V gene TRBV6-5 combines with J gene TRBJ2-3; no firm D call. CDR3 size: 15 residues. Germline V CDR1 and CDR2: MNHEY, SVGAGI. Trimming removed 6 bases at V and 0 bases at J, with 13 bases between. In DNA, the CDR3 is TGTGCCAGCAGCCTGCTTAGAAAGAGCACAGATACGCAGTATTTT. Its translation is CASSLLRKSTDTQYF.

The CDR3 DNA reads as TGTGCCTGGAGTTTGGGGCCGGGGGACCAGGATACGCAGTATTTT. Encoded protein: CAWSLGPGDQDTQYF. V gene TRBV30 combines with J gene TRBJ2-3; D may be TRBD2 (6 bases). The CDR3 loop spans 15 amino acids. Deletions cut 2 bases from V and 6 bases from J, with 18 bases between. Germline loops: CDR1 GTSNPN, CDR2 SVGIG (reference sequence). Drawing the rest from reference TRBV30 and TRBJ2-3, the complete variable domain is SQTIHQWPATLVQPVGSPLSLECTVEGTSNPNLYWYRQAAGRGLQLLFYSVGIGQISSEVPQNLSASRPQDRQFILSSKKLLLSDSGFYLCAWSLGPGDQDTQYFGPGTRLTVL.

J is TRBJ1-1 and V is TRBV6-1; 7 bases fit TRBD1. Germline V CDR1 and CDR2: MNHNS, SASEGT. V lost 0 bases, J lost 4 bases, and 5 bases stayed unmatched. This CDR3 comprises 15 residues. CDR3 sequence: CASSEAQGGGTEAFF. In DNA, the CDR3 is TGTGCCAGCAGTGAAGCTCAGGGGGGCGGCACTGAAGCTTTCTTT.